This entry lists 2 T cell receptor beta chains sequenced from one sample in a study of CD8 T cells in Susac syndrome. RNA, at about 0.45 to 1 ug, was reverse transcribed with random hexamers. Via MiXCR, TCRdb re-called the immunoSEQ multiplex PCR reads, giving one row per CDR3 protein. The data hold some 260,000 distinct CDR3 sequences, with approximately 81% observed a single time. The material sequenced was CD8+ T cells from PBMCs. The source is a human donor with multiple sclerosis.

The chain couples TRBV4-1 to TRBJ2-3; D is perhaps TRBD2 (5 bases). Germline loops: CDR1 MGHRA, CDR2 YSYEKL. V was shortened by 2 bases and J by 0 bases, with 12 bases between the two germline ends. The CDR3 loop spans 16 amino acids. CDR3 amino acids: CASSQILRRSTDTQYF. CDR3 DNA sequence: TGCGCCAGCAGCCAAATACTGCGGAGGAGCACAGATACGCAGTATTTT.

The chain links TRBV11-1 to TRBJ1-2, with D tentatively TRBD1 (6 bases). Deletions cut 5 bases from V and 0 bases from J, with 13 bases between. Germline V gene lookup returns CDR1 SGHAT and CDR2 FQDESV (reference sequence). The CDR3 is 15 amino acids. CDR3 bases: TGTGCCAGCAGCCAAGAAGGACAGCCTAACTATGGCTACACCTTC. Residues: CASSQEGQPNYGYTF.